The rows below give T cell receptor beta chains drawn from one sample of a study of CD8 T cells in Susac syndrome. MiXCR, applied by TCRdb to the immunoSEQ multiplex PCR reads, yields one record per CDR3 protein. The data contain about 110,000 distinct CDR3 sequences, roughly 95% of them singletons. Source material: CD4+ T cells from PBMCs. Receptors were obtained from a human donor in good health. The CDR3 runs from the conserved cysteine through the conserved F or W. Each record gives: V gene, clone size, J gene, D gene, CDR3 protein, CDR3 DNA. D genes are given only for firm matches. The size of a clone is reported for some rows only, either as once, few or many, or as a class for expanded clones.

V: TRBV19; size: -; J: TRBJ1-5; D: TRBD1; CDR3: CASSIRQGRDTKGNQPQHF; DNA: TGTGCCAGTAGTATCCGACAGGGAAGGGATACTAAGGGCAATCAGCCCCAGCATTTT
V: TRBV10-3; size: -; J: TRBJ2-7; D: -; CDR3: CAISERLYEQYF; DNA: TGTGCCATCAGTGAGAGACTCTACGAGCAGTACTTC
V: TRBV6-1; size: -; J: TRBJ2-1; D: -; CDR3: CASSRDRVASGSGEQFF; DNA: TGTGCCAGCAGCCGGGACAGGGTTGCTAGCGGGAGTGGAGAGCAGTTCTTC
V: TRBV15; size: -; J: TRBJ2-7; D: TRBD2; CDR3: CATSRSRLAGVYEQYF; DNA: TGTGCCACCAGCAGATCGCGACTAGCGGGGGTATACGAGCAGTACTTC
V: TRBV6-5; size: -; J: TRBJ2-7; D: TRBD2; CDR3: CASSYGSGGGYEQYF; DNA: TGTGCCAGCAGTTACGGGTCGGGAGGGGGCTACGAGCAGTACTTC
V: TRBV5-4; size: -; J: TRBJ2-2; D: -; CDR3: CASSISANTGELFF; DNA: TGTGCCAGCAGCATTAGCGCGAACACCGGGGAGCTGTTTTTT
V: TRBV29-1; size: -; J: TRBJ2-6; D: TRBD1; CDR3: CSVSWTGAGANVLTF; DNA: TGCAGCGTCTCATGGACAGGGGCTGGGGCCAACGTCCTGACTTTC
V: TRBV10-3; size: -; J: TRBJ2-3; D: TRBD2; CDR3: CAIKTSGRGDTQYF; DNA: TGTGCTATCAAAACTAGCGGGAGAGGAGATACGCAGTATTTT
V: TRBV6-5; size: -; J: TRBJ1-6; D: -; CDR3: CASSYIDRNNSPLHF; DNA: TGTGCCAGCAGTTACATCGACAGGAATAATTCACCCCTCCACTTT
V: TRBV18; size: -; J: TRBJ1-1; D: -; CDR3: CASSPPVAAEAFF; DNA: TGTGCCAGCTCACCACCGGTGGCAGCTGAAGCTTTCTTT
V: TRBV4-1; size: -; J: TRBJ2-1; D: -; CDR3: CASSQDIAESSYNEQFF; DNA: TGCGCCAGCAGCCAAGATATCGCGGAGAGCTCCTACAATGAGCAGTTCTTC
V: TRBV9; size: -; J: TRBJ2-5; D: -; CDR3: CASSVVEGGETQYF; DNA: TGTGCCAGCAGCGTAGTTGAGGGGGGGGAGACCCAGTACTTC
V: TRBV6-5; size: -; J: TRBJ2-7; D: TRBD2; CDR3: CASSYHREGQRDEQYF; DNA: TGTGCCAGCAGTTACCACCGGGAGGGCCAAAGAGACGAGCAGTACTTC
V: TRBV29-1; size: -; J: TRBJ1-2; D: -; CDR3: CSVVVAAGANFLPNYGYTF; DNA: TGCAGCGTTGTTGTAGCGGCAGGGGCTAACTTCCTTCCTAACTATGGCTACACCTTC
V: TRBV9; size: -; J: TRBJ2-7; D: -; CDR3: CASSAQQGPYEQYF; DNA: TGTGCCAGCAGCGCACAACAGGGCCCCTACGAGCAGTACTTC
V: TRBV15; size: -; J: TRBJ2-5; D: TRBD1; CDR3: CATEGDRGPETQYF; DNA: TGTGCCACCGAGGGGGACAGGGGGCCGGAGACCCAGTACTTC
V: TRBV27; size: -; J: TRBJ1-6; D: -; CDR3: CASSLRGAEGSPLHF; DNA: TGTGCCAGCAGTTTGAGGGGGGCGGAGGGCTCACCCCTCCACTTT
V: TRBV3-1; size: -; J: TRBJ2-5; D: -; CDR3: CASSQDLGTQYF; DNA: TGTGCCAGCAGCCAAGATTTGGGGACCCAGTACTTC
V: TRBV12-3/TRBV12-4; size: -; J: TRBJ2-2; D: -; CDR3: CASSFDVYGELFF; DNA: TGTGCCAGCAGTTTTGACGTCTACGGGGAGCTGTTTTTT
V: TRBV20-1; size: few; J: TRBJ1-3; D: -; CDR3: CSASSGNTIYF; DNA: TGCAGTGCTTCTTCTGGAAACACCATATATTTT
V: TRBV29-1; size: -; J: TRBJ2-7; D: TRBD2; CDR3: CSVQWWEGGEQYF; DNA: TGCAGCGTCCAATGGTGGGAGGGAGGCGAGCAGTACTTC
V: TRBV9; size: -; J: TRBJ2-6; D: -; CDR3: CASSVALSGFGANVLTF; DNA: TGTGCCAGCAGCGTAGCCCTGTCGGGTTTCGGGGCCAACGTCCTGACTTTC